Below, 32 T cell receptor beta chains from the same sample are listed, as sequenced in a study of T-cell reconstitution after alpha-beta-depleted transplantation in children. The authors prepared the TCRbeta library with unique molecular identifiers. TCRdb reanalysed the PCR reads using MiXCR and keeps one entry per CDR3 protein. Of more than 550,000 distinct CDR3 sequences in the sample, 10% to 13% are singletons; the top ten hold 4% to 5%. The material was PBMCs from the stem cell graft donor, obtained from the stem cell graft. The origin of the receptors is a human donor who donated a stem cell graft to a child with acute myeloid leukemia.

Ten or more counts support this clonotype. The chain combines TRBV7-8 with TRBJ2-5; 8 bases fit TRBD2. Germline V gene sequence: CDR1 SGHVS, CDR2 FQNEAQ. The CDR3 sequence is 15 residues long. J lost 3 bases, V lost 3 bases, and 6 bases had no gene match. The CDR3 DNA sequence: TGTGCCAGCAGCTTGGGGAGCGGGGGAGAAGAGACCCAGTACTTC. It is translated as CASSLGSGGEETQYF.

The V gene is TRBV29-1, the J gene TRBJ1-1; TRBD1 matches 9 bases. The CDR3 loop spans 12 amino acids. Germline CDR1 and CDR2: SQVTM and ANQGSEA. V trimming: 6 bases; J trimming: 4 bases; junction bases outside the gene matches: 3. CDR3 bases: TGCAGCGTGGACAGGGGAAGCACTGAAGCTTTCTTT. Translating it yields CSVDRGSTEAFF.

There are many counts of this clonotype. The V and J genes are TRBV6-5 and TRBJ1-5; TRBD1 matches 8 bases. Germline V gene data show CDR1 as MNHEY and CDR2 as SVGAGI. The V and J ends lost 5 bases and 4 bases, in that order; junction bases with no gene match: 4. This CDR3 contains 14 residues. The CDR3 DNA sequence: TGTGCCAGCAGTATACAGGGGGGGAATCAGCCCCAGCATTTT. Protein: CASSIQGGNQPQHF.

The J gene is TRBJ2-5, the V gene TRBV5-1; a weak D match, TRBD1 (6 bases). From germline, CDR1 is SGHRS and CDR2 YFSETQ. This CDR3 comprises 14 residues. V shed 4 bases and J shed 5 bases, with 15 bases lying between them. The CDR3, as DNA: TGCGCCAGCAGCCACTCAGGGGCGGAGGAGACCCAGTACTTC. This translates into CASSHSGAEETQYF.

The table lists this clonotype with a few counts. This rearrangement joins TRBV29-1 to TRBJ2-6; D unresolved. The length of the CDR3 is 16 residues. Germline loops: CDR1 SQVTM, CDR2 ANQGSEA. Trimming took 2 bases from V and 0 from J, leaving 11 bases between them. The CDR3 loop reads CSVEQVLSSGANVLTF. The CDR3 nucleotides are TGCAGCGTTGAACAGGTTCTCAGCTCTGGGGCCAACGTCCTGACTTTC. Variable domain in full (rest from reference TRBV29-1 and TRBJ2-6): SAVISQKPSRDICQRGTSLTIQCQVDSQVTMMFWYRQQPGQSLTLIATANQGSEATYESGFVIDKFPISRPNLTFSTLTVSNMSPEDSSIYLCSVEQVLSSGANVLTFGAGSRLTVL.

This clonotype appeared a few times. The chain links TRBV29-1 to TRBJ2-3; D might be TRBD2 (6 bases). Trimming pared 4 bases from V and 7 bases from J, leaving 15 bases between. This CDR3 contains 13 residues. Germline V gene lookup returns CDR1 SQVTM and CDR2 ANQGSEA. The DNA for the CDR3 is TGCAGCGTTGGGGACTCCGCCGGGAATACGCAGTATTTT. This sequence encodes CSVGDSAGNTQYF.

In its sample, this clonotype was seen once. This chain uses TRBV19 with TRBJ2-5; D gene ambiguous. V shed 5 bases and J shed 3 bases, with 7 bases lying between them. The V gene's germline CDR1 is LNHDA and CDR2 SQIVND (reference sequence). The CDR3 sequence is 12 residues long. The CDR3 loop reads CASSRRKETQYF. In DNA, the CDR3 is TGTGCCAGTAGTCGCCGGAAAGAGACCCAGTACTTC.

The chain employs TRBV3-1 and TRBJ2-5; 9 bases align to TRBD2. The trim removed 5 bases at V and 2 bases at J, leaving 12 bases unmatched. Germline V gives CDR1 LGHDT, CDR2 YNNKEL (reference sequence). This CDR3 spans 17 amino acids. In nucleotides, the CDR3 is TGTGCCAGCAGCTCTCACAGCGGGAGGACCAATCAAGAGACCCAGTACTTC. It translates to CASSSHSGRTNQETQYF.

This clonotype was seen repeatedly, ten times or more. This chain joins TRBV6-1 and TRBJ1-3; 9 bases agree with TRBD1. CDR3 length: 16 amino acids. Germline lookup yields CDR1 MNHNS and CDR2 SASEGT. Germline trimming cut 5 bases from V and 8 bases from J; bases unmatched to any gene: 13. DNA for the CDR3: TGTGCCAGCAGTCAGAACTCCGGGACAGGGATGCACACCATATATTTT. Amino acid sequence: CASSQNSGTGMHTIYF.

In this sample, this clonotype turned up many times. The gene calls are TRBV5-1 and TRBJ2-1, with a tentative D call TRBD1 (6 bases). Trimming removed 2 bases at V and 0 bases at J, with 18 bases between. Germline CDR1 SGHRS, CDR2 YFSETQ. The length of the CDR3 is 18 residues. CDR3 protein: CASSLPPLGGSSYNEQFF. CDR3 DNA: TGCGCCAGCAGCTTACCCCCTTTAGGGGGTAGCTCCTACAATGAGCAGTTCTTC.

This clonotype has just a few counts. The chain uses TRBV20-1 and TRBJ2-4; D ambiguous. CDR1 and CDR2 from the germline V gene are DFQATT and SNEGSKA (reference sequence). CDR3 size: 14 residues. V was trimmed by 3 bases and J by 6 bases, leaving 15 bases between them. DNA of the CDR3: TGCAGTGCTAGCGGACCTGATACCTCAAACATTCAGTACTTC. This codes for CSASGPDTSNIQYF.

This clonotype has a handful of counts. The CDR3 nucleotides are TGTGCCACCAGCAGAGATGGGGGTCCAACCGGGGAGCTGTTTTTT. Amino acid sequence: CATSRDGGPTGELFF. The chain uses TRBV15 and TRBJ2-2; D tentatively fits TRBD1 or TRBD2 (5 bases each). The CDR3 length is 15 residues. The V and J ends lost 0 bases and 5 bases respectively, with 10 bases between them. CDR1 LNHNV and CDR2 YYDKDF come from the germline V gene (reference sequence).

This clonotype was observed at least ten times. This chain links TRBV20-1 with TRBJ2-3, with 7 bases that match TRBD2. Per the germline V gene, CDR1 is DFQATT and CDR2 is SNEGSKA (reference sequence). V dropped 0 bases and J dropped 2; count of bases not matched to a gene: 11. The CDR3 spans 17 residues. The CDR3 DNA reads TGCAGTGCTAGAGATACGCGGGAGCTGGCTTACACAGATACGCAGTATTTT. It encodes CSARDTRELAYTDTQYF.

This clonotype was recorded a few times. The CDR3 coding sequence is TGTGCCAGCACCGCCCCTAGGGGGTCGAACAATGAGCAGTTCTTC. Translation: CASTAPRGSNNEQFF. The chain combines TRBV28 with TRBJ2-1; D might be TRBD1 (6 bases). The CDR3 has 15 residues. V was shortened by 7 bases and J by 5 bases, with 18 bases between the two germline ends. Germline V gives CDR1 MDHEN, CDR2 SYDVKM.

This clonotype was recorded a few times. J is TRBJ1-3 and V is TRBV7-9, with no clear D. The length of the CDR3 is 16 residues. V lost 0 bases and J lost 0, with 9 bases in between. CDR1 is SEHNR, CDR2 FQNEAQ, per germline (reference sequence). This CDR3 reads CASSLASVRSGNTIYF. The CDR3 bases are TGTGCCAGCAGCTTAGCTTCGGTGCGCTCTGGAAACACCATATATTTT.

J is TRBJ1-1 and V is TRBV5-1; 8 nucleotides agree with TRBD1. This CDR3 contains 14 residues. The germline gives CDR1 SGHRS, CDR2 YFSETQ. V gave up 0 bases and J gave up 8 bases; unmatched junction bases: 6. CDR3 nucleotide sequence: TGCGCCAGCAGCTTGGGGTCGGCAGGGGGCGAAGCTTTCTTT. Its translation is CASSLGSAGGEAFF.

The chain recombines TRBV6-2 or TRBV6-3 with TRBJ2-7; 8 bases line up with TRBD1. Germline CDR1 and CDR2: MNHEY and SVGEGT. The CDR3 has 14 amino acids. With V trimmed by 5 bases and J by 5 bases, 8 bases remained unmatched. CDR3: CASSIRTGWDEQYF. The CDR3 DNA reads as TGTGCCAGCAGTATCCGGACAGGGTGGGACGAGCAGTACTTC.

This clonotype was observed many times. The V call is TRBV21-1, the J call TRBJ2-1; TRBD2, the D gene given by the table, was not confirmed from the DNA. TRBV21-1 is annotated as a pseudogene. CDR3 size: 15 residues. The CDR3 bases are TGTGCCAGCAGCTTTCGACTAGCGGGAAGGAATGAGCAGTTCTTC. It is translated as CASSFRLAGRNEQFF.

This chain links TRBV7-9 with TRBJ1-6, with D perhaps matching TRBD1 (5 bases). V lost 5 bases and J 7 bases, leaving 12 bases between the germline ends. Germline V gene sequence: CDR1 SEHNR, CDR2 FQNEAQ (reference sequence). The CDR3 is made up of 14 amino acids. CDR3 residues: CASSRVGGNSPLHF. For the CDR3, the DNA is TGTGCCAGCAGCCGAGTGGGGGGAAATTCACCCCTCCACTTT.

The chain couples TRBV3-1 to TRBJ2-7; 9 bases agree with TRBD1. CDR1 is LGHDT and CDR2 is YNNKEL in the germline V gene (reference sequence). CDR3 length: 17 residues. The V segment lost 2 bases and the J segment 2 bases; nucleotides outside the gene matches: 10. Here the CDR3 reads CASSQFLLDRGTYEQYF. For the CDR3, the DNA is TGTGCCAGCAGCCAATTTTTATTGGACAGGGGTACCTACGAGCAGTACTTC.

There are a few counts of this clonotype. This chain uses TRBV5-6 with TRBJ2-7; D perhaps matches TRBD1 (6 bases). This CDR3 contains 15 residues. Trimming took off 4 bases at V and 2 bases at J, with 16 bases between the two ends. The germline V gene has CDR1 SGHDT and CDR2 YYEEEE. The CDR3 DNA sequence: TGTGCCAGCAGCCTCCCCCGTGACAGGACCTACGAGCAGTACTTC. It codes for CASSLPRDRTYEQYF.

This clonotype was counted only a few times. The chain recombines TRBV29-1 with TRBJ2-5; D is possibly TRBD2 (6 bases). Trimming stripped 7 bases from V and 5 bases from J, with 11 bases between. The CDR3 consists of 11 residues. Per the germline V gene, CDR1 is SQVTM and CDR2 is ANQGSEA. CDR3 loop: CSGGRGETQYF. The CDR3 region has the DNA TGCAGCGGCGGGCGGGGTGAGACCCAGTACTTC.

J is TRBJ2-2 and V is TRBV27, with D possibly matching TRBD2 (6 bases). There are 16 residues in the CDR3. With 3 bases removed from V and 7 bases from J, the gap between germline ends came to 18 bases. Germline V gene lookup returns CDR1 MNHEY and CDR2 SMNVEV (reference sequence). The CDR3 bases are TGTGCCAGCAGTTTGTGGACTACGGACCGAGGCGGGGAGCTGTTTTTT. Encoded protein: CASSLWTTDRGGELFF.

This chain links TRBV20-1 with TRBJ1-4, with TRBD1 identical over 10 bases. The CDR3 spans 16 residues. Germline V lookup: CDR1 DFQATT, CDR2 SNEGSKA (reference sequence). V lost 1 base, J lost 6 bases, and 8 bases stayed unmatched. This CDR3 is CSARAAPGQGYEKLFF. CDR3 DNA sequence: TGCAGTGCTAGAGCGGCCCCGGGACAGGGGTATGAAAAACTGTTTTTT.

This clonotype has a count of ten or more. This rearrangement joins TRBV11-1 to TRBJ2-7, with TRBD1 matching over 9 bases. V shed 0 bases, J shed 2 bases, and the junction held 2 bases outside the gene matches. The CDR3 has 15 amino acids. Germline V gives CDR1 SGHAT, CDR2 FQDESV (reference sequence). Written as DNA, the CDR3 is TGTGCCAGCAGCTTAGCCGGGACAGGGACCTACGAGCAGTACTTC. This gives the protein CASSLAGTGTYEQYF.

This chain connects TRBV29-1 to TRBJ2-1, with 8 nucleotides matching TRBD2. After removal of 7 bases from V and 4 bases from J, the junction contained 12 bases not matched to a gene. The length of the CDR3 is 15 residues. Germline V lookup: CDR1 SQVTM, CDR2 ANQGSEA. The CDR3 DNA is TGCAGCGGTGCTGGAAGCGGGAGTGGATACAATGAGCAGTTCTTC. Protein product: CSGAGSGSGYNEQFF.

The chain couples TRBV25-1 to TRBJ2-7; 7 bases line up with TRBD1. The length of the CDR3 is 14 residues. J was trimmed by 0 bases and V by 6 bases; bases with no gene match: 5. Germline CDR1 and CDR2: MGHDK and SYGVNS. The CDR3 loop is CASSRQGISYEQYF. CDR3 coding DNA: TGTGCCAGCAGCCGACAGGGTATCTCCTACGAGCAGTACTTC.

This clonotype was observed once. This chain uses TRBV28 with TRBJ2-6; no clear D. The CDR3 spans 15 residues. Trimming took 2 bases from V and 2 from J, leaving 7 bases between them. The germline V gene encodes CDR1 MDHEN and CDR2 SYDVKM. For the CDR3, the DNA is TGTGCCAGCAGTTTAAGGTGGACTGGGGCCAACGTCCTGACTTTC. Its translation is CASSLRWTGANVLTF. Full variable domain (outside the CDR3, taken from reference TRBV28 and TRBJ2-6): DVKVTQSSRYLVKRTGEKVFLECVQDMDHENMFWYRQDPGLGLRLIYFSYDVKMKEKGDIPEGYSVSREKKERFSLILESASTNQTSMYLCASSLRWTGANVLTFGAGSRLTVL.

The sample holds a few counts of this clonotype. J is TRBJ2-7 and V is TRBV9, with TRBD1 as a possible D gene (7 bases). CDR1 and CDR2 from the germline V gene are SGDLS and YYNGEE. V dropped 0 bases and J dropped 0 bases, with 10 bases sitting between them. This CDR3 has 15 amino acids. The CDR3 bases are TGTGCCAGCAGCGTAGCGGGGGACAGCTCCTACGAGCAGTACTTC. Its protein product is CASSVAGDSSYEQYF.

V and J are TRBV19 and TRBJ1-5; D not certain. The V end lost 7 bases, the J end lost 7 bases, and 20 bases lay between the germline ends. Per the germline V gene, CDR1 is LNHDA and CDR2 is SQIVND (reference sequence). This CDR3 comprises 15 residues. This CDR3 reads CASTTTAGAAQPQHF. CDR3 coding DNA: TGTGCCAGTACCACAACGGCGGGCGCCGCACAGCCCCAGCATTTT.

This clonotype was detected ten times or more. This sequence joins TRBV24-1 and TRBJ2-7, with D tentatively TRBD1 or TRBD2 (5 bases each). From germline, CDR1 is KGHDR and CDR2 SFDVKD. Trimming took off 4 bases at V and 7 bases at J, with 10 bases between the two ends. This CDR3 contains 12 residues. The chain's CDR3 is CATSDRGEEQYF. CDR3 coding DNA: TGTGCCACCAGTGACCGGGGCGAAGAGCAGTACTTC.

The rearrangement uses TRBV24-1 and TRBJ2-1, with 10 bases fitting TRBD2. The CDR3 totals 16 residues. The ends lost 5 bases at V and 4 bases at J; junction bases unmatched: 7. The germline gives CDR1 KGHDR, CDR2 SFDVKD. CDR3 coding DNA: TGTGCCACCAGTGCCGCAGCTAGCGGGAGTTACAATGAGCAGTTCTTC. Its protein product is CATSAAASGSYNEQFF.